This entry features one T cell receptor (beta chain) sequence. The antigen is undetermined. The sample is drawn from a study of cytomegalovirus exposure and HLA in healthy donors. Study-level points and caveats: Later analysis indicated greater clonal expansion among HLA-associated TCR beta chains than among equally common other chains. Immune exposure was documented only through CMV serostatus.

V was clipped by 7 bases and J by 5 bases; unmatched bases: 9. The CDR3 covers 14 residues. Germline V lookup: CDR1 SGHAT, CDR2 FQNNGV. PCR primers comprised 60 Vbeta and 13 Jbeta primers. Assay: immunoSEQ multiplex PCR; the TCRdb copy retains only in-frame clones and omits some. This sample has some 180,000 clones; roughly 72% occur once, and the top ten carry approximately 2%. The clonotype was recovered from a man under 40 in good health and CMV-seronegative. Sample: PBMCs. J is TRBJ1-1 and V is TRBV11-2; TRBD1 agrees at 8 bases. The CDR3 sequence is CASTQQGDWTEAFF. Written as DNA, the CDR3 is TGTGCCAGCACCCAACAGGGGGATTGGACTGAAGCTTTCTTT.